A selection of T cell receptor beta chains follows, all from one sample in a study of T-cell reconstitution after alpha-beta-depleted transplantation in children. TCRdb processed the PCR reads anew with MiXCR; each CDR3 protein has one entry. The repertoire holds nearly 400,000 distinct CDR3 sequences, with about a fifth as singletons. The sequencing used PBMCs from the stem cell graft donor, collected from the stem cell graft. The receptors were gathered from a human donor who donated a stem cell graft to a child with acute myeloid leukemia. Each CDR3 is given with its conserved first and last residue. D genes are given only for firm matches. A clone size is listed for some rows: how often the clone was seen (once, few, many), or a class if it is expanded.

CDR3,DNA,J,V,D,size
CASSFGVRTGELFF,TGTGCCAGCAGCTTCGGGGTTAGGACCGGGGAGCTGTTTTTT,TRBJ2-2,TRBV7-2,.,.
CATSDRAGSTDTQYF,TGTGCCACCAGTGATAGGGCGGGGAGCACAGATACGCAGTATTTT,TRBJ2-3,TRBV24-1,.,once
CATSRDIQQETQYF,TGTGCCACCAGCAGAGATATCCAGCAAGAGACCCAGTACTTC,TRBJ2-5,TRBV15,.,.
CASSALAGGSYNEQFF,TGTGCCAGCAGTGCCCTGGCGGGAGGGTCCTACAATGAGCAGTTCTTC,TRBJ2-1,TRBV27,TRBD2,.
CASSLPGSNTEAFF,TGTGCCAGCAGTTTACCGGGTAGTAACACTGAAGCTTTCTTT,TRBJ1-1,TRBV12-3/TRBV12-4,.,.
CATRGGQEAFF,TGTGCCACACGAGGGGGGCAGGAGGCTTTCTTT,TRBJ1-1,TRBV10-3,.,.
CSASASGSNEQYF,TGCAGTGCTAGTGCTAGCGGGAGCAACGAGCAGTACTTC,TRBJ2-7,TRBV20-1,TRBD2,.
CASMSPSLSVTYNEQFF,TGCGCCAGCATGTCTCCCAGCCTTAGCGTCACCTACAATGAGCAGTTCTTC,TRBJ2-1,TRBV4-3,.,many
CSAPRRGNFGHEQYF,TGCAGTGCCCCCCGGCGAGGCAATTTTGGGCACGAGCAGTACTTC,TRBJ2-7,TRBV20-1,.,.
CASSKKAGDYNEQFF,TGTGCCAGCAGCAAGAAAGCGGGAGACTACAATGAGCAGTTCTTC,TRBJ2-1,TRBV6-1,TRBD2,.
CASSFEGPMPQHF,TGTGCCAGCAGCTTTGAGGGCCCTATGCCCCAGCATTTT,TRBJ1-5,TRBV7-2,.,.
CSASASSGISTDTQYF,TGCAGTGCTAGTGCCTCTAGCGGGATTAGCACAGATACGCAGTATTTT,TRBJ2-3,TRBV20-1,TRBD2,once
CSASGQGAHYEHYF,TGCAGTGCTAGCGGACAGGGGGCCCACTACGAGCATTACTTC,TRBJ2-7,TRBV20-1,TRBD1,once
CASSQDAIAGYNEQFF,TGCGCCAGCAGCCAAGATGCGATAGCGGGATACAATGAGCAGTTCTTC,TRBJ2-1,TRBV4-3,TRBD2,few
CSGTGLGFGEQFF,TGCAGCGGTACAGGGCTAGGTTTTGGTGAGCAGTTCTTC,TRBJ2-1,TRBV29-1,.,many
CAISPGQGRETQYF,TGTGCCATCAGCCCGGGACAGGGCAGGGAGACCCAGTACTTC,TRBJ2-5,TRBV10-3,TRBD1,.
CASSDRRGFGNTIYF,TGTGCCAGCAGCGATAGAAGGGGATTCGGAAACACCATATATTTT,TRBJ1-3,TRBV6-1,.,once
CSASGRPNEQFF,TGCAGTGCTAGCGGCCGCCCCAATGAGCAGTTCTTC,TRBJ2-1,TRBV20-1,.,.
CASAGVDEQFF,TGTGCCAGTGCGGGAGTAGATGAGCAGTTCTTC,TRBJ2-1,TRBV28,TRBD2,.
CSVQLAGRSSYEQYF,TGCAGCGTGCAACTAGCGGGAAGGAGCTCCTACGAGCAGTACTTC,TRBJ2-7,TRBV29-1,TRBD2,.
CASSRKGQSNQPQHF,TGTGCCAGCAGCCGGAAGGGACAGAGCAATCAGCCCCAGCATTTT,TRBJ1-5,TRBV5-6,TRBD1,.
CASSQVEQGGTEAFF,TGCGCCAGCAGCCAAGTCGAGCAGGGAGGGACTGAAGCTTTCTTT,TRBJ1-1,TRBV4-1,.,.
CAISESGSGELFF,TGTGCCATCAGTGAGTCTGGTTCCGGGGAGCTGTTTTTT,TRBJ2-2,TRBV10-3,.,few
CASSPRGRGNQPQHF,TGTGCCAGCAGCCCCAGGGGAAGGGGCAATCAGCCCCAGCATTTT,TRBJ1-5,TRBV12-3/TRBV12-4,.,.